The 29 T cell receptor beta chains below all came from one sample that was sequenced in a study of spatial heterogeneity in lung cancer. Study-wide findings and caveats: Counts of expanded alpha and beta TCRs within tumors tracked the tumor nonsynonymous mutation count.

TCRdb re-analysed the 5' RACE reads in MiXCR, keeping a single row per CDR3 protein. The sample has about 100,000 distinct CDR3 sequences; approximately 4.4% are singletons. Their recognized antigens are unknown. Time point of the sample: sample taken at primary tumor resection. Here the sequenced sample was lung tumor tissue, taken at surgery. These receptors all come from a male donor with early-stage non-small cell lung cancer.

This clonotype was observed many times. This sequence joins TRBV7-9 and TRBJ1-4; D might be TRBD1 (5 bases). Trimming took off 5 bases at V and 8 bases at J, with 15 bases between the two ends. The CDR3 is made up of 14 amino acids. CDR1 is SEHNR, CDR2 FQNEAQ, per germline (reference sequence). CDR3 loop: CASSPQGAGEKLFF. DNA of the CDR3: TGTGCCAGCAGCCCACAAGGGGCTGGGGAAAAACTGTTTTTT.

This clonotype was seen many times. The chain employs TRBV5-5 and TRBJ2-7; TRBD2 agrees at 8 bases. Trimming cost V 4 bases and J 2 bases; bases outside gene matches: 8. This CDR3 is 15 amino acids long. The germline gives CDR1 SGHKS, CDR2 YYEKEE (reference sequence). Here the CDR3 DNA reads TGTGCCAGCAGCCTACAGACTAGCGCTGCCTACGAGCAGTACTTC. Its translation: CASSLQTSAAYEQYF. The full variable domain, rest sourced from reference TRBV5-5 and TRBJ2-7, is DAGVTQSPTHLIKTRGQQVTLRCSPISGHKSVSWYQQVLGQGPQFIFQYYEKEERGRGNFPDRFSARQFPNYSSELNVNALLLGDSALYLCASSLQTSAAYEQYFGPGTRLTVT.

The sample holds a few counts of this clonotype. This rearrangement joins TRBV20-1 to TRBJ2-1; D call uncertain. CDR1 and CDR2 (germline): DFQATT, SNEGSKA (reference sequence). CDR3 length equals 12 residues. With 6 bases removed from V and 4 bases from J, the gap between germline ends came to 10 bases. The CDR3 sequence: CSAPQRYNEQFF. Written as DNA, the CDR3 is TGCAGTGCCCCCCAGAGGTACAATGAGCAGTTCTTC.

Worth noting for this clonotype: With a much larger clone just one base away, this may be a read error. This rearrangement joins TRBV25-1 to TRBJ2-3; tentatively, D is TRBD2 (6 bases). The length of the CDR3 is 16 residues. The germline V gene encodes CDR1 MGHDK and CDR2 SYGVNS. The V gene lost 7 bases and the J gene lost 5 bases, with 22 bases spanning the gap. The CDR3 sequence is CASNGHRGRGEDTQYF. The CDR3 DNA sequence: TGTGCCAGCAATGGACACCGCGGGCGGGGAGAAGATACGCAGTATTTT.

This clonotype has at least ten counts. The V call is TRBV6-6, the J call TRBJ2-2; 8 bases are shared with TRBD2. Germline V lookup: CDR1 MNHNY, CDR2 SVGAGI (reference sequence). The CDR3 has 16 amino acids. Trimming cost V 0 bases and J 4 bases; bases outside gene matches: 4. The CDR3 protein is CASSYSRSGSTGELFF. The CDR3 DNA is TGTGCCAGCAGTTACTCGAGGAGCGGGAGCACCGGGGAGCTGTTTTTT.

This clonotype was detected ten times or more. This rearrangement joins TRBV6-2 or TRBV6-3 to TRBJ2-3; 9 positions match TRBD1. J lost 2 bases, V lost 8 bases, and 5 bases had no gene match. The CDR3 has 14 amino acids. The germline V gene has CDR1 MNHEY and CDR2 SVGEGT. The DNA for the CDR3 is TGTGCCAGCGGGGACAGGGAGTTCACAGATACGCAGTATTTT. This sequence encodes CASGDREFTDTQYF.

In its sample, this clonotype was seen many times. CDR3 nucleotide sequence: TGTGCCAGCAGCCAAGATACAGGGCTAAACACCATATATTTT. Its protein product is CASSQDTGLNTIYF. The rearrangement uses TRBV3-1 and TRBJ1-3, with D tentatively TRBD1 (6 bases). CDR1 is LGHDT and CDR2 is YNNKEL in the germline V gene (reference sequence). This CDR3 region has 14 residues. Trimming removed 0 bases from V and 6 bases from J, with 9 bases in between.

This clonotype was seen at least ten times. The chain recombines TRBV24-1 with TRBJ1-1; 9 bases fit TRBD1. CDR3 length equals 12 residues. Trimming took 9 bases from V and 7 from J; bases not matched to a gene: 5. CDR1 is KGHDR, CDR2 SFDVKD, per germline. CDR3 residues: CATSGQGLEAFF. DNA of the CDR3: TGTGCCACCTCGGGACAGGGCCTTGAAGCTTTCTTT.

This clonotype was counted ten times or more. V usage is TRBV3-1 and J usage is TRBJ2-3; D gene uncertain. This CDR3 has 12 residues. CDR1 is LGHDT, CDR2 YNNKEL, per germline (reference sequence). The ends were cut back, 1 base at V and 5 bases at J, with 4 bases in the middle. The CDR3 coding sequence is TGTGCCAGCAGCCAAGTGGGAGATACGCAGTATTTT. This translates into CASSQVGDTQYF.

This clonotype was seen at least ten times. The chain joins TRBV9 to TRBJ2-3; possibly TRBD1 for D (5 bases). The CDR3 contains 15 residues. Germline loops: CDR1 SGDLS, CDR2 YYNGEE. Trimming removed 0 bases at V and 2 bases at J, with 10 bases between. Here the CDR3 DNA reads TGTGCCAGCAGCGTAGCTCAGGGATACACAGATACGCAGTATTTT. Amino acid sequence: CASSVAQGYTDTQYF.

This clonotype came up many times. The V and J genes are TRBV28 and TRBJ1-4; no reliable D call. CDR1 and CDR2 (germline): MDHEN, SYDVKM. The CDR3 spans 13 residues. Trimming removed 7 bases from V and 7 bases from J, with 13 bases in between. In DNA form, the CDR3 reads TGTGCCAGCAATGTAGGAGTAATTGAAAAACTGTTTTTT. Protein: CASNVGVIEKLFF.

This clonotype was recorded at least ten times. The rearrangement joins TRBV6-2 or TRBV6-3 to TRBJ1-1, with D uncertain. CDR1 and CDR2 (germline): MNHEY, SVGEGT. V shed 7 bases and J shed 5 bases, with 14 bases lying between them. There are 13 residues in the CDR3. Here the CDR3 DNA reads TGTGCCAGCAAGGTGGCAGCATGGACTGAAGCTTTCTTT. Encoded protein: CASKVAAWTEAFF.

J is TRBJ2-1 and V is TRBV7-2; 9 bases agree with TRBD2. The length of the CDR3 is 15 residues. V lost 6 bases to trimming and J lost 2 bases; unmatched junction nucleotides: 5. Per the germline V gene, CDR1 is SGHTA and CDR2 is FQGNSA. CDR3 in amino acids: CASSRSGSPYNEQFF. CDR3 nucleotide sequence: TGTGCCAGCAGTCGTAGCGGGAGCCCCTACAATGAGCAGTTCTTC.

This clonotype was seen repeatedly, ten times or more. The rearrangement joins TRBV2 to TRBJ2-5, with D possibly being TRBD1 (6 bases). V lost 7 bases and J lost 2, with 11 bases in between. CDR1 is SNHLY, CDR2 FYNNEI, per germline. The CDR3 has 13 amino acids. The CDR3 loop reads CASTLQGQETQYF. CDR3 DNA sequence: TGTGCCAGCACTTTACAGGGTCAAGAGACCCAGTACTTC.

There are a few counts of this clonotype. The chain links TRBV3-1 to TRBJ1-6; maybe TRBD1 (5 bases). The V gene's germline CDR1 is LGHDT and CDR2 YNNKEL (reference sequence). The germline V and J ends were trimmed by 0 bases and 10 bases, with 16 bases remaining between them. This CDR3 is built from 16 residues. The CDR3 DNA reads as TGTGCCAGCAGCCAAGAAACCTCCCGGGGGGGGTCACCCCTCCACTTT. As protein: CASSQETSRGGSPLHF.

This clonotype was counted at least ten times. The chain has TRBV20-1 and TRBJ2-7; 13 bases map to TRBD2. V lost 6 bases, J lost 6 bases, and 8 bases stayed unmatched. CDR1 and CDR2 from the germline V gene are DFQATT and SNEGSKA (reference sequence). CDR3 length: 14 residues. The CDR3 reads CSARTSGRAVEQYF. DNA of the CDR3: TGCAGTGCGAGAACTAGCGGGAGGGCCGTCGAGCAGTACTTC.

This clonotype was counted at least ten times. V usage is TRBV5-5 and J usage is TRBJ2-1; D unclear. The CDR3 covers 13 residues. V lost 0 bases, J lost 7 bases, and 8 bases lay in between. From germline, CDR1 is SGHKS and CDR2 YYEKEE (reference sequence). This chain's CDR3 is CASSLGGENEQFF. In nucleotides, the CDR3 is TGTGCCAGCAGCTTGGGGGGTGAGAATGAGCAGTTCTTC.

This clonotype was found many times. At one boundary the junction diverges from the germline segment, which might be a read error. This chain connects TRBV20-1 to TRBJ1-1; no reliable D call. Looked up from germline, CDR1 is DFQATT and CDR2 is SNEGSKA (reference sequence). The CDR3 sequence is 12 residues long. The DNA for the CDR3 is TGCAGTGCCAGAGAAGTGAACACTGAAGCTTTCTTT. This translates into CSAREVNTEAFF.

This chain uses TRBV2 with TRBJ2-3, with 9 bases fitting TRBD2. The V gene end was trimmed by 0 bases and the J gene end by 4 bases; junction bases not matched to a gene: 5. The CDR3 sequence is 16 residues long. Germline V gives CDR1 SNHLY, CDR2 FYNNEI. Written as DNA, the CDR3 is TGTGCCAGCAGTGAAGCGGCGACTAGCGGACCAGATACGCAGTATTTT. Protein product: CASSEAATSGPDTQYF.

This clonotype was recorded many times. This chain links TRBV7-9 with TRBJ2-7; TRBD2 might be the D (5 bases). Germline V CDR1 and CDR2: SEHNR, FQNEAQ (reference sequence). The V end was cut by 1 base, the J end by 7 bases, with 11 bases between. There are 13 residues in the CDR3. The CDR3 protein is CASSLVRGREQYF. In nucleotides, the CDR3 is TGTGCCAGCAGCTTAGTCCGGGGTAGGGAGCAGTACTTC.

In its sample, this clonotype was seen many times. The chain joins TRBV7-9 to TRBJ2-3; D gene unclear. Germline values: CDR1 SEHNR, CDR2 FQNEAQ (reference sequence). Trimming stripped 0 bases from V and 1 base from J, with 8 bases between. This CDR3 is built from 15 residues. DNA of the CDR3: TGTGCCAGCAGCTTAGCGCCCCCAGGCACAGATACGCAGTATTTT. It encodes CASSLAPPGTDTQYF.

This clonotype was seen a few times. The rearrangement joins TRBV18 to TRBJ2-3; TRBD2 aligns across 8 bases. V shed 3 bases, J shed 6 bases, and the junction held 2 bases outside the gene matches. CDR1 KGHSH and CDR2 LQKENI come from the germline V gene. The CDR3 is 13 residues long. DNA for the CDR3: TGTGCCAGCTCACCCAGCGGGAGTGATACGCAGTATTTT. Translation: CASSPSGSDTQYF.

In this sample, this clonotype turned up many times. Germline is not matched at one junction end, which may reflect a read error. The chain couples TRBV6-1 to TRBJ2-2; TRBD2 agrees at 9 bases. The CDR3 loop spans 16 amino acids. Germline-derived CDR1 and CDR2 are MNHNS and SASEGT. CDR3 sequence reads: CASSEAGLASIGELFF. CDR3 DNA sequence: TGTGCCAGCAGCGAAGCGGGACTAGCCAGTATCGGGGAGCTGTTTTTT.

This clonotype was detected ten times or more. This chain joins TRBV14 and TRBJ1-1; unclear D gene. Trimming pared 0 bases from V and 5 bases from J, leaving 7 bases between. Germline CDR1 SGHDN, CDR2 FVKESK. The CDR3 sequence is 13 residues long. CDR3 amino acids: CASSQDMGTEAFF. The CDR3, as DNA: TGTGCCAGCAGCCAAGATATGGGGACTGAAGCTTTCTTT.

This clonotype was found many times. The chain combines TRBV5-1 with TRBJ2-5; 12 bases line up with TRBD2. Germline V lookup: CDR1 SGHRS, CDR2 YFSETQ. With V trimmed by 2 bases and J by 5 bases, 4 bases remained unmatched. This CDR3 comprises 15 residues. The CDR3 nucleotides are TGCGCCAGCAGCTTAGGACTAGCGGGACCTGAGACCCAGTACTTC. As protein: CASSLGLAGPETQYF.

This CDR3 is CASSQGRRASYEQYF. CDR3 in DNA: TGTGCCAGCAGTCAAGGCAGGAGGGCAAGCTACGAGCAGTACTTC. This chain uses TRBV12-3 or TRBV12-4 with TRBJ2-7; D perhaps matches TRBD2 (6 bases). This CDR3 region has 15 residues. Trimming removed 5 bases at V and 3 bases at J, with 17 bases between.

The chain combines TRBV6-5 with TRBJ2-5, with 7 positions matching TRBD1. The CDR3 consists of 12 residues. Germline V gives CDR1 MNHEY, CDR2 SVGAGI. Trimming took 10 bases from V and 5 from J; bases not matched to a gene: 7. The CDR3 protein is CATGQVGETQYF. CDR3 bases: TGTGCCACCGGACAGGTCGGCGAGACCCAGTACTTC.

The J gene is TRBJ2-7, the V gene TRBV19; D is ambiguous. Germline V gene sequence: CDR1 LNHDA, CDR2 SQIVND (reference sequence). The CDR3 runs to 13 residues. With 5 bases removed from V and 6 bases from J, the gap between germline ends came to 14 bases. The chain's CDR3 is CASSPGPKGEQYF. Written as DNA, the CDR3 is TGTGCCAGTAGTCCGGGCCCTAAAGGCGAGCAGTACTTC.

The chain couples TRBV2 to TRBJ2-2, with D possibly matching TRBD1 (5 bases). Trimming removed 10 bases at V and 4 bases at J, with 16 bases between. The CDR3 covers 14 residues. Germline CDR1 and CDR2: SNHLY and FYNNEI. CDR3 protein: CAIPQGIGTGELFF. The CDR3 DNA sequence: TGTGCCATCCCGCAGGGTATTGGCACCGGGGAGCTGTTTTTT.